This note documents a single T cell receptor beta chain sequence. Its antigen is undetermined. The data are from a study of beta chain features in type 1 diabetes. Across the study: Sorted cells examined across all samples numbered around 99,000,000. Study-level points and caveats: Naive, central memory and Treg TCRB repertoires seemed to resemble each other more closely in patients than they did in healthy donors. Type 1 diabetes patients had moderately but significantly shorter TCRB CDR3s in all four CD4+ subsets.

The germline gives CDR1 LNHNV, CDR2 YYDKDF (reference sequence). The CDR3 covers 16 residues. Trimming at V came to 5 bases and at J to 8 bases, leaving 15 bases not matched to a gene. The investigators reverse transcribed all of the isolated RNA, so they sequenced expressed TCRB transcripts. Naive, central memory and regulatory T cell samples averaged roughly 3.7 million reads. TCRdb's copy holds only in-frame clones and misses some; the assay was immunoSEQ multiplex PCR. The data hold 550,000 to 850,000 clones, with over 10% observed a single time. The chain is built from TRBV15 and TRBJ2-1; 7 positions agree with TRBD2. The clonotype originates from a young man with type 1 diabetes. Sequencing was performed on naive CD4+ T cells from blood. CDR3 nucleotides: TGTGCCACCAGCGCCATGGGCGGGGCCGCGGGGGATGAGCAGTTCTTC. It yields the protein CATSAMGGAAGDEQFF.